The entry below describes one TCR beta chain. The germline CDR1 and CDR2 sequences are SGHAT and FQNNGV. This CDR3 contains 16 residues. Trimming removed 6 bases from V and 1 base from J, with 18 bases in between. The source of the sample is a study of T cells after yellow fever vaccination. TCRdb analysed the 5' RACE reads with MiXCR anew, one entry per CDR3 protein. Of 200,000 to 300,000 distinct CDR3 sequences listed, 6.7% are singletons. V gene TRBV11-2 combines with J gene TRBJ2-5; tentative D call: TRBD1 (6 bases). This sequence was found in a man in his thirties or forties who received the YFV17D yellow fever vaccine. Sequencing was performed on CD4+ T cells sorted from PBMCs, taken on the day of the yellow fever booster vaccination. CDR3 DNA: TGTGCCAGCAGTTCCGGAGCAGGGGTTGTCCAAGAGACCCAGTACTTC. This sequence encodes CASSSGAGVVQETQYF.